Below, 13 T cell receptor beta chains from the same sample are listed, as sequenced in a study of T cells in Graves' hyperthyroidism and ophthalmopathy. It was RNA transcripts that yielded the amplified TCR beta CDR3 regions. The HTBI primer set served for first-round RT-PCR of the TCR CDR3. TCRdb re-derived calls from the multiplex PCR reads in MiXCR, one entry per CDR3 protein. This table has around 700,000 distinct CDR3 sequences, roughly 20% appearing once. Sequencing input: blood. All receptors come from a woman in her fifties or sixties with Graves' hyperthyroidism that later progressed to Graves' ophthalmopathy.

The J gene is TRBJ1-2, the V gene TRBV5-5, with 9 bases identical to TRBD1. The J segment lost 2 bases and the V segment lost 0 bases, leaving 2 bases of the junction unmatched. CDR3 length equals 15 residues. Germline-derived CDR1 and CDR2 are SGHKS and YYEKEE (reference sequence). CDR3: CASSLGTGENYGYTF. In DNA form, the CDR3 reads TGTGCCAGCAGCTTGGGGACAGGGGAAAACTATGGCTACACCTTC. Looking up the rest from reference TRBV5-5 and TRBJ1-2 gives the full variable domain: DAGVTQSPTHLIKTRGQQVTLRCSPISGHKSVSWYQQVLGQGPQFIFQYYEKEERGRGNFPDRFSARQFPNYSSELNVNALLLGDSALYLCASSLGTGENYGYTFGSGTRLTVV.

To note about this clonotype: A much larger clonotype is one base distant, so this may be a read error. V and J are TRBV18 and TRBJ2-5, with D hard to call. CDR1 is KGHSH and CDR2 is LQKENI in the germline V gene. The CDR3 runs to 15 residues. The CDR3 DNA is TGTGCCAGCTCACCAAGGAACGGTAACCAAGAGACCCGGTACTTC. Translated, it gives CASSPRNGNQETRYF.

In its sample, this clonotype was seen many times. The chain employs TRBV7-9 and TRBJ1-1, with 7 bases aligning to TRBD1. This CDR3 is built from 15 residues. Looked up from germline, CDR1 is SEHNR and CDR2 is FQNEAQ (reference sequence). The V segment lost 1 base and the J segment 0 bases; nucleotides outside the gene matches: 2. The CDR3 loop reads CASSLGTGLNTEAFF. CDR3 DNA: TGTGCCAGCAGCTTAGGGACAGGTTTGAACACTGAAGCTTTCTTT.

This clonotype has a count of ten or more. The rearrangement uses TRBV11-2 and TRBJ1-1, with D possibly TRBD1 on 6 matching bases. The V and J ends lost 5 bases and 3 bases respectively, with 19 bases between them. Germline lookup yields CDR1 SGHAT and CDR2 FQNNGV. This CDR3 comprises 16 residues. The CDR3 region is CASSTVQGRRDTEAFF. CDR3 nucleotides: TGTGCCAGCAGCACAGTCCAGGGGAGAAGGGACACTGAAGCTTTCTTT.

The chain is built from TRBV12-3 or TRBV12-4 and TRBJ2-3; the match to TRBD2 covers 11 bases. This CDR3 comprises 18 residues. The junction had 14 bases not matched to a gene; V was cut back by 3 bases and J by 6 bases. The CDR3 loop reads CASSFAAGLADLGDTQYF. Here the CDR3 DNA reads TGTGCCAGCAGTTTCGCAGCGGGACTAGCGGACCTGGGGGATACGCAGTATTTT.

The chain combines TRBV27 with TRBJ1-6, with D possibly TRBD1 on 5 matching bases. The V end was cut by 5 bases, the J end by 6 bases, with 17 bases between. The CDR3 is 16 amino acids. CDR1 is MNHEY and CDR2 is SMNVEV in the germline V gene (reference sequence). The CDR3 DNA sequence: TGTGCCAGCAGTGGGTCTTTGGGAGACAGTAATTCACCCCTCCACTTT. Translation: CASSGSLGDSNSPLHF.

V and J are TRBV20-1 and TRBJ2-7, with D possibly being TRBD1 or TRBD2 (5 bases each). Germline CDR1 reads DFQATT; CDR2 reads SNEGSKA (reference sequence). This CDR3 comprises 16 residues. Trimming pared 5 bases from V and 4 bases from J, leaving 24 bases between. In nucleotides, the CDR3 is TGCAGTGCTGACTATCCCCCCGGGACCTATGATTACGAGCAGTACTTC. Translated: CSADYPPGTYDYEQYF.

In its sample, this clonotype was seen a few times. This CDR3 reads CASSLLSGTGFNYGYTF. The CDR3 bases are TGTGCCAGCAGCTTATTATCCGGGACAGGTTTTAATTATGGCTACACCTTC. The chain combines TRBV5-5 with TRBJ1-2; 8 nucleotides line up with TRBD1. The germline gives CDR1 SGHKS, CDR2 YYEKEE (reference sequence). J lost 5 bases, V lost 2 bases, and 14 bases had no gene match. This CDR3 spans 17 amino acids.

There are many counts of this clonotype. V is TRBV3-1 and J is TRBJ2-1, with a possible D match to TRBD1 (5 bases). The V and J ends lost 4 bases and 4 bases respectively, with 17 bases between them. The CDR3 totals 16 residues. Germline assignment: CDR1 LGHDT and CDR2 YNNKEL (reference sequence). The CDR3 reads CASSLQVDPRYNEQFF. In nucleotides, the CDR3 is TGTGCCAGCAGCCTACAGGTTGACCCGAGATACAATGAGCAGTTCTTC.

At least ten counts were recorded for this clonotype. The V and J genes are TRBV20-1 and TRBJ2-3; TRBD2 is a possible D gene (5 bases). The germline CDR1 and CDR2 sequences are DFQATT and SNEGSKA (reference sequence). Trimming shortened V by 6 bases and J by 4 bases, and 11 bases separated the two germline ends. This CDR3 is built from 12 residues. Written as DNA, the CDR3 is TGCAGTGCCCGTACTAGTTCAGATACGCAGTATTTT. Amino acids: CSARTSSDTQYF.

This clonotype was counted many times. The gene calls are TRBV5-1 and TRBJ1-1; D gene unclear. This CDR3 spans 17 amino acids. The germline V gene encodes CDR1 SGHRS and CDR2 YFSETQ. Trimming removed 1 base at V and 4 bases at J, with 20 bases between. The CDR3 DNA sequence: TGCGCCAGCAGCTTGACCCCCGAGTTGATAAGGAGCACTGAAGCTTTCTTT. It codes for CASSLTPELIRSTEAFF.

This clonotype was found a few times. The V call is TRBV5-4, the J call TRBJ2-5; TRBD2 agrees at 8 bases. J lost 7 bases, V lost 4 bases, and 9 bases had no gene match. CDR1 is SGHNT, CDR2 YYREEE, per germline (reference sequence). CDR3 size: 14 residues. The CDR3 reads CASSTGLAGGTQYF. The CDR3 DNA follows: TGTGCCAGCAGCACCGGACTAGCCGGGGGGACCCAGTACTTC. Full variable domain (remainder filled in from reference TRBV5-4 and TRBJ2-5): ETGVTQSPTHLIKTRGQQVTLRCSSQSGHNTVSWYQQALGQGPQFIFQYYREEENGRGNFPPRFSGLQFPNYSSELNVNALELDDSALYLCASSTGLAGGTQYFGPGTRLLVL.

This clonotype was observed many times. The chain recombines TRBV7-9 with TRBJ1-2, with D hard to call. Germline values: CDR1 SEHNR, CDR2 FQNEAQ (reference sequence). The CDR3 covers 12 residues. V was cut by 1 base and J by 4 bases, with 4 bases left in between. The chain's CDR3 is CASSLESYGYTF. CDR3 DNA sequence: TGTGCCAGCAGCTTAGAGAGCTATGGCTACACCTTC.